The subject of this entry is one TCR beta chain. Authors' data handling: Nucleated cell counts were estimated from reference gene primer amplification. The repertoire was sequenced with immunoSEQ multiplex PCR; TCRdb's copy has only in-frame clones and lacks some. V, J and clone size are taken as reported in that table, and D and trimming were inferred from the DNA itself. The sample holds about 290,000 clones; 86% are singletons and the top ten take about 3%. The data stem from a study of blood T cell repertoires in COVID-19. At the level of the study: From the United States, Italy and Spain came samples of acute and convalescent COVID-19. PBMCs, B-cell-depleted T cells, or T cells were the source of the cDNA or gDNA that made up the material.

The CDR3 spans 16 residues. V shed 2 bases, J shed 4 bases, and the junction held 4 bases outside the gene matches. Germline V gene data show CDR1 as SGHTA and CDR2 as FQGNSA. The clonotype comes from a woman in her twenties or thirties with active or convalescent COVID-19. Sequenced: peripheral blood. V gene TRBV7-2 combines with J gene TRBJ2-1; 11 positions agree with TRBD2. DNA of the CDR3: TGTGCCAGCAGCTTACTAACTAGCGGGGGATACAATGAGCAGTTCTTC. Translation: CASSLLTSGGYNEQFF.